The T cell receptor (beta chain) described here comes from a study of long-term antiretroviral therapy in people with HIV. V lost 0 bases, J lost 5 bases, and 15 bases lay in between. The CDR3 is made up of 16 amino acids. Per germline, CDR1 LNHNV and CDR2 YYDKDF (reference sequence). Sequencing used immunoSEQ v3.0 at survey level. The assay was immunoSEQ multiplex PCR, and TCRdb's table has in-frame clones only and misses some. The table includes some 24,000 clones, about 86% detected once. This clonotype was obtained from a woman younger than 35 with HIV. The chain is built from TRBV15 and TRBJ2-3, with D perhaps TRBD2 (7 bases). This sample comprised unsorted PBMCs, obtained at the start of antiretroviral therapy, before treatment. Here the CDR3 reads CATSRDRAGAGDTQYF. For the CDR3, the DNA is TGTGCCACCAGCAGAGATCGTGCGGGGGCGGGAGATACGCAGTATTTT.